The T cell receptor beta chain described here comes from a study of identical twins. MiXCR, run by TCRdb on the 5' RACE reads, gives a single entry per CDR3 protein. Here the sample spans about 730,000 distinct CDR3 sequences, roughly 20% being singletons. Study results and limitations: The models gave estimates that fell short of the out-of-frame TCR alpha sharing seen in monozygotic twins. Some out-of-frame alpha sequences were shared by twins, and these showed excess low generation probability.

The V end was cut by 3 bases, the J end by 3 bases, with 12 bases between. This CDR3 has 14 amino acids. Germline CDR1 is MNHEY and CDR2 is SMNVEV (reference sequence). This clonotype was seen only a few times. Its antigen remains unknown. This sample was also put to use in a study of T cells expressing NK-cell markers. From that study: Most of the eight sequenced donors were HCMV-seropositive; one was seronegative. Among several donors, these clonotypes also ranked first in the CD3+CD56-NKG2C+ fraction.

The chain recombines TRBV27 with TRBJ2-7; D is possibly TRBD2 (6 bases). The receptor was isolated from a woman younger than 35 in good health. Sample: PBMCs. DNA of the CDR3: TGTGCCAGCAGTTTTCGAGGGAGGCTCTACGAGCAGTACTTC. Amino acid sequence: CASSFRGRLYEQYF.